The source of this TCR beta chain is a study of regulatory T cells in long-lasting Graves disease. Relying on iRepertoire HTBI primers and Arm-PCR of CDR3 regions, the team built TCR beta libraries. TCRdb reprocessed the multiplex PCR reads with MiXCR, giving one entry per CDR3 protein. This table holds some 500,000 distinct CDR3 sequences, 13% found once. Time point: newly diagnosed GD, antithyroid drugs for less than 3 months. Following extraction of RNA from PBMCs, that RNA was used to make the TCR library. This clonotype was seen a few times. V lost 3 bases, J lost 5 bases, and 16 bases lay in between. The CDR3 is 14 amino acids. Germline V CDR1 and CDR2: DFQATT, SNEGSKA (reference sequence). The same specimen was also included in a second study, on T cells in Graves' hyperthyroidism and ophthalmopathy.

The clonotype originates from a young man with Graves disease. Sample: peripheral blood mononuclear cells (PBMCs), taken at new diagnosis, from a patient treated with antithyroid drugs. The chain recombines TRBV20-1 with TRBJ2-5; no firm D call. In nucleotides, the CDR3 is TGCAGTGCTAGTATGTTGGCAGGAGAGGAGACCCAGTACTTC. Translation: CSASMLAGEETQYF.